The present TCR beta chain was sequenced within a study of somatic mutations in cytotoxic T cells in rheumatoid arthritis. Regarding the study as a whole: Increasing age coincided with elevated CD8+ clonality among rheumatoid arthritis patients, though not among healthy controls.

The CDR3 covers 12 residues. Germline values: CDR1 LNHDA, CDR2 SQIVND (reference sequence). The V end was cut by 5 bases, the J end by 4 bases, with 8 bases between. Sequencing used immunoSEQ multiplex PCR; TCRdb keeps in-frame clones, though not all of them. The profile shows approximately 13,000 clones, less than 85% of them singletons. This clone was seen more than once but under ten times. Its antigen remains unknown. This TCR was sampled from a woman aged 35 to 49 in good health. Sequenced: CD8+ T cells sorted from blood. The genes are TRBV19 and TRBJ1-1; D unresolved. CDR3 loop: CASSLDLTEAFF. Here the CDR3 DNA reads TGTGCCAGTAGTCTTGACCTCACTGAAGCTTTCTTT.